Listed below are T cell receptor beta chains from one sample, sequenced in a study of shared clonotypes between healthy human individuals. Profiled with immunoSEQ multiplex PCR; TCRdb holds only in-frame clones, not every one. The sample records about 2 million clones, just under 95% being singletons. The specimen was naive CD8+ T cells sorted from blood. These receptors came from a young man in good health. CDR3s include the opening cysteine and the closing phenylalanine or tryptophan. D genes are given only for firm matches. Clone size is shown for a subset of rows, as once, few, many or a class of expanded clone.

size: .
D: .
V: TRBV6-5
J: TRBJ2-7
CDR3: CASNIDRPSSYEQYF
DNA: TGTGCCAGCAACATTGACAGGCCAAGCTCCTACGAGCAGTACTTC

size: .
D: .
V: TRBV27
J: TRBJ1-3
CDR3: CASSPSWWGEGNTIYF
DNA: TGTGCCAGCAGTCCCTCATGGTGGGGGGAAGGAAACACCATATATTTT

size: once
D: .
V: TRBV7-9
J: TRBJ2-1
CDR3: CASSSTGPIYNEQFF
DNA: TGTGCCAGCAGCTCCACAGGGCCCATCTACAATGAGCAGTTCTTC

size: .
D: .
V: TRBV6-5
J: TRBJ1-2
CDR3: CASTLGGADGYTF
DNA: TGTGCCAGCACCTTAGGTGGGGCGGACGGCTACACCTTC

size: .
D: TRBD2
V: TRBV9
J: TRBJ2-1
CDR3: CASSVEGTKIEQFF
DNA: TGTGCCAGCAGCGTAGAGGGGACTAAGATTGAGCAGTTCTTC

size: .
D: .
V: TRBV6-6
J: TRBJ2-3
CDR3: CASSYETTDTQYF
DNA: TGTGCCAGCAGTTATGAGACCACAGATACGCAGTATTTT

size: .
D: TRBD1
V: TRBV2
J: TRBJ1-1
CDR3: CASESIDRGAFF
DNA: TGTGCCAGCGAGTCTATCGACAGGGGTGCTTTCTTT

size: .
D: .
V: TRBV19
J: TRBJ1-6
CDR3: CASSIDWQKNSPLHF
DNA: TGTGCCAGTAGTATAGATTGGCAGAAAAATTCACCCCTCCACTTT

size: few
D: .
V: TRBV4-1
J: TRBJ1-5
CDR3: CASSQQDYNQPQHF
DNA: TGCGCCAGCAGCCAACAGGACTACAATCAGCCCCAGCATTTT

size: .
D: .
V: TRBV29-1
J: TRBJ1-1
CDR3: CSTDLGTEAFF
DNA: TGCAGCACGGACTTAGGGACTGAAGCTTTCTTT

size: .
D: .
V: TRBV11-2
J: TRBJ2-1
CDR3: CASSSPEGGNEQFF
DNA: TGTGCCAGCAGCTCCCCTGAGGGGGGCAATGAGCAGTTCTTC

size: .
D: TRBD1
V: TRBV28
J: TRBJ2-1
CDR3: CASRGQYNEQFF
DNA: TGTGCCAGCAGGGGACAGTACAATGAGCAGTTCTTC

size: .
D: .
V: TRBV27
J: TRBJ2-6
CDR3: CASMVGGPGANVLTF
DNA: TGTGCCAGCATGGTGGGGGGACCTGGGGCCAACGTCCTGACTTTC

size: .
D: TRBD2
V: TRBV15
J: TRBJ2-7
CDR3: CATSPTFQLAGGETVYEQYF
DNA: TGTGCCACCAGCCCCACTTTTCAGTTAGCGGGAGGAGAGACGGTCTACGAGCAGTACTTC

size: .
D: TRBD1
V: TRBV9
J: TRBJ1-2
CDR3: CASSYAGTGEFNGYTF
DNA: TGTGCCAGCAGCTATGCCGGGACAGGGGAGTTCAATGGCTACACCTTC

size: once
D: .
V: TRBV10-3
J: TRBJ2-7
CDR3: CAISDLGVPSYEQYF
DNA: TGTGCCATCAGTGATTTAGGGGTTCCGTCCTACGAGCAGTACTTC

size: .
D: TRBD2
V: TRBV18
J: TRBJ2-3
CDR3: CASSPSAGGSTDTQYF
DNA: TGTGCCAGCTCACCGTCAGCGGGGGGTAGCACAGATACGCAGTATTTT

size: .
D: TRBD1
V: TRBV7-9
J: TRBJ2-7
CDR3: CASTPSDRGPEQYF
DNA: TGTGCCAGCACCCCCTCGGACAGGGGGCCCGAGCAGTACTTC